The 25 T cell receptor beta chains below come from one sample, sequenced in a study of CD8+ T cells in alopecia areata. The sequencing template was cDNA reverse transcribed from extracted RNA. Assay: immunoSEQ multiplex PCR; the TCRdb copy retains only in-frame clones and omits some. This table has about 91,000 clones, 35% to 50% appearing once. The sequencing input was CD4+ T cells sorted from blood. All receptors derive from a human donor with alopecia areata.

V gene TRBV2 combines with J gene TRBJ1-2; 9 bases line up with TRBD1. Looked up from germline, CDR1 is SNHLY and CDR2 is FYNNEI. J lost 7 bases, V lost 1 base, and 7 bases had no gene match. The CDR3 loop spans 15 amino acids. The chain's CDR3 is CASSEDRGQAPGYTF. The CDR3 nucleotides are TGTGCCAGCAGTGAAGACAGGGGGCAGGCTCCTGGCTACACCTTC.

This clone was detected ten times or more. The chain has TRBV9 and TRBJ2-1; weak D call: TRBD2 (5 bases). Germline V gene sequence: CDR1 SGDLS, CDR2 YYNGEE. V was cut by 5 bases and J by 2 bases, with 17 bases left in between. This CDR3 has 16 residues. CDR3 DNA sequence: TGTGCCAGCAGTCGGCTAGCCGGGAACACCTACAATGAGCAGTTCTTC. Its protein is CASSRLAGNTYNEQFF.

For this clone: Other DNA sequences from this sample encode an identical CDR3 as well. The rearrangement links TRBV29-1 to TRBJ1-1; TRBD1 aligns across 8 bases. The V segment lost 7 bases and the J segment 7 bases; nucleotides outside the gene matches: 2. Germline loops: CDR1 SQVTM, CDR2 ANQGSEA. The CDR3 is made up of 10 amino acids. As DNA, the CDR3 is TGCAGCGCAGGGACAGGTGAAGCTTTCTTT. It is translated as CSAGTGEAFF.

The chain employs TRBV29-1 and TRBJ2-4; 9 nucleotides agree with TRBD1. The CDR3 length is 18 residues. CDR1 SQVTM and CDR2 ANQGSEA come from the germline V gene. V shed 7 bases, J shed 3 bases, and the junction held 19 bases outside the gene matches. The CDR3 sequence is CSAGDRAQYPWGKNIQYF. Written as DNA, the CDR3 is TGCAGCGCTGGGGACAGGGCGCAATACCCGTGGGGCAAAAACATTCAGTACTTC. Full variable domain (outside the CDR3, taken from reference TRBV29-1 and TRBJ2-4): SAVISQKPSRDICQRGTSLTIQCQVDSQVTMMFWYRQQPGQSLTLIATANQGSEATYESGFVIDKFPISRPNLTFSTLTVSNMSPEDSSIYLCSAGDRAQYPWGKNIQYFGAGTRLSVL.

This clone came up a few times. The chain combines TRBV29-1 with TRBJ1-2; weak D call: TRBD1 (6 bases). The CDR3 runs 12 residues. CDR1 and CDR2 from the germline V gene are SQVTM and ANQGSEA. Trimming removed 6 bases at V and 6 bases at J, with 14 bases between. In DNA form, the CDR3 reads TGCAGCGTCCTGTGGGCAGGGGATGGCTACACCTTC. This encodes CSVLWAGDGYTF.

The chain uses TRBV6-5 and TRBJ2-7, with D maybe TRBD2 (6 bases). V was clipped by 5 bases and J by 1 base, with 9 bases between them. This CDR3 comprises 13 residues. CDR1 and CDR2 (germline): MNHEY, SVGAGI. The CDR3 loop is CASSRGGSYEQYF. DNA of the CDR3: TGTGCCAGCAGTAGAGGAGGGTCCTACGAGCAGTACTTC.

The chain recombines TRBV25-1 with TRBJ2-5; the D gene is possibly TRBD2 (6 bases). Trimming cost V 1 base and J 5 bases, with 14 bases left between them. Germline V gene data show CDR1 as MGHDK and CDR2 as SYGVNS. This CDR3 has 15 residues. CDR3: CASSEWGRGRETQYF. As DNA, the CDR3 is TGTGCCAGCAGTGAATGGGGCCGAGGGAGGGAGACCCAGTACTTC.

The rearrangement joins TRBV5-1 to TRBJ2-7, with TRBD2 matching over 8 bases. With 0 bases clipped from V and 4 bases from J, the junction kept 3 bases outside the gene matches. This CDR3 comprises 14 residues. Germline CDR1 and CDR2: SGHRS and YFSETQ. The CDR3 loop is CASSLAGGAYEQYF. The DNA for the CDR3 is TGCGCCAGCAGCTTGGCCGGGGGGGCTTACGAGCAGTACTTC.

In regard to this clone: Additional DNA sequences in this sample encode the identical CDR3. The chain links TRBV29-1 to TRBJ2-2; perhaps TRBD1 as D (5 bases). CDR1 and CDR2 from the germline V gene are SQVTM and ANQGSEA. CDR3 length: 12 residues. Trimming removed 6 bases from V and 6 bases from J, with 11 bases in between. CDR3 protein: CSVEKGSGELFF. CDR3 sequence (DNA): TGCAGCGTCGAGAAGGGGTCCGGGGAGCTGTTTTTT.

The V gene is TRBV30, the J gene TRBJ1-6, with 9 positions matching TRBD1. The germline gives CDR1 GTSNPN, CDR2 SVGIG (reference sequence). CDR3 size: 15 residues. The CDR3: CAQGGPTGGNSPLHF. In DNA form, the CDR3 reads TGTGCACAGGGAGGGCCGACAGGGGGGAATTCACCCCTCCACTTT.

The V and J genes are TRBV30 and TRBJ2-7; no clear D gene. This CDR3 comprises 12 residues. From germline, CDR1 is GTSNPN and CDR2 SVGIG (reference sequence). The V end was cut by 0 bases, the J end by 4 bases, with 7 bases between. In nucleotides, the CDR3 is TGTGCCTGGAGTGTACTGACATACGAGCAGTACTTC. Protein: CAWSVLTYEQYF.

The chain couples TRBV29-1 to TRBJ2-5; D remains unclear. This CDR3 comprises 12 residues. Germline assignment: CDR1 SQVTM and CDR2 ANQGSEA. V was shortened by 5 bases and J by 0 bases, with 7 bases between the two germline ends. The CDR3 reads CSVRPNQETQYF. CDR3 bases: TGCAGCGTTAGGCCGAACCAAGAGACCCAGTACTTC.

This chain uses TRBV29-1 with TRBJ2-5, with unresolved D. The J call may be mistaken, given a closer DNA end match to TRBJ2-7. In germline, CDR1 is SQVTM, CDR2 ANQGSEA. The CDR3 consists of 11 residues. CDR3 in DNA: TGCAGCATTCTCAGAACCTACGAGCAGTACTTC. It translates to CSILRTYEQYF.

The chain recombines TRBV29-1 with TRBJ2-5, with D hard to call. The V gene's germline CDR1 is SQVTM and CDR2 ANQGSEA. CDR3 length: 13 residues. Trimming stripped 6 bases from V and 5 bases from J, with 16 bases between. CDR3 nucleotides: TGCAGCGTGGATGGTCCGGACCGGGAGACCCAGTACTTC. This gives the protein CSVDGPDRETQYF.

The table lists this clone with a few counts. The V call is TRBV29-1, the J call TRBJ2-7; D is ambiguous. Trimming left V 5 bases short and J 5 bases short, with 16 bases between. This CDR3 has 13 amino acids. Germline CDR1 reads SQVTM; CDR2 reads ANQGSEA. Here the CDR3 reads CSVWQANSHEQYF. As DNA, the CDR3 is TGCAGCGTTTGGCAGGCCAATTCCCACGAGCAGTACTTC.

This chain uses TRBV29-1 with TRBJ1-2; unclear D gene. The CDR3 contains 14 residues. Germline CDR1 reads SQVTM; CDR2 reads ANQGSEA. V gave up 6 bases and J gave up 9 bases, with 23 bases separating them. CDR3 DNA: TGCAGCGTCAGCGTAGACACTGTGACCTCCAGCTACACCTTC. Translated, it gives CSVSVDTVTSSYTF.

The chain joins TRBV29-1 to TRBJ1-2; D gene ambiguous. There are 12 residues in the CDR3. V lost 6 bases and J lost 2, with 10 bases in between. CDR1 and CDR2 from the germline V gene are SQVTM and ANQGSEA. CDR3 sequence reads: CSVKLDNYGYTF. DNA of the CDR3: TGCAGCGTCAAACTCGACAACTATGGCTACACCTTC. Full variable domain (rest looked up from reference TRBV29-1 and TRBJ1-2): SAVISQKPSRDICQRGTSLTIQCQVDSQVTMMFWYRQQPGQSLTLIATANQGSEATYESGFVIDKFPISRPNLTFSTLTVSNMSPEDSSIYLCSVKLDNYGYTFGSGTRLTVV.

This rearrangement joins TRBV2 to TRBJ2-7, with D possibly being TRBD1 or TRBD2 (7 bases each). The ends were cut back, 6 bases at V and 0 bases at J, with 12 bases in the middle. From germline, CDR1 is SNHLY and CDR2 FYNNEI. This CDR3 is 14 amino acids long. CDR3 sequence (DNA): TGTGCCAGCAGGGGAGGGGGCACCTCCTACGAGCAGTACTTC. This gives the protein CASRGGGTSYEQYF.

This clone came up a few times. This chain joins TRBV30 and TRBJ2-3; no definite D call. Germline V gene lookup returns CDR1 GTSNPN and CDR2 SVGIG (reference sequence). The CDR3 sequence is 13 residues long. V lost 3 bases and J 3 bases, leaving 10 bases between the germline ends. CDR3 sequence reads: CAWSLARTDTQYF. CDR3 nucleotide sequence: TGTGCCTGGAGCCTGGCCAGGACAGATACGCAGTATTTT.

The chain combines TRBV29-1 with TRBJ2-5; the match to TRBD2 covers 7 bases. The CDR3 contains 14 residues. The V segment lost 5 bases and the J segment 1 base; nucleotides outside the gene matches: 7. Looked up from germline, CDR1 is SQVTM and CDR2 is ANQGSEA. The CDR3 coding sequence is TGCAGCGTTTCGTCCAGCGGGGCCCAAGAGACCCAGTACTTC. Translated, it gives CSVSSSGAQETQYF.

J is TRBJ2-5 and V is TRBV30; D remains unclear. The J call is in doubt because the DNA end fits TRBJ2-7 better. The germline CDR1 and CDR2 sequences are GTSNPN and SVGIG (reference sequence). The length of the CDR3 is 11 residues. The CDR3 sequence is CAWKGSYEQYF. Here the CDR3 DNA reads TGTGCCTGGAAAGGCAGCTACGAGCAGTACTTC.

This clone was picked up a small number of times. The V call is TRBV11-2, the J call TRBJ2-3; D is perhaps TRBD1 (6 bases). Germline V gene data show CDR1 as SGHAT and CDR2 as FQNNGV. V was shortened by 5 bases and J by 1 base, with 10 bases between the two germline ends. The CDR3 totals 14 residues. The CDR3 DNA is TGTGCCAGCAGCCGACAGGACCGCACAGATACGCAGTATTTT. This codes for CASSRQDRTDTQYF.

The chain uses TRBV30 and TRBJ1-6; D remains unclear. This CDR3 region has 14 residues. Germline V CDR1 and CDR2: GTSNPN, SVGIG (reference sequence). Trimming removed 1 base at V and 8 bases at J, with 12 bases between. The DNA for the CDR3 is TGTGCCTGGAGTGGTCTCGGGCTCTATTCACCCCTCCACTTT. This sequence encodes CAWSGLGLYSPLHF.

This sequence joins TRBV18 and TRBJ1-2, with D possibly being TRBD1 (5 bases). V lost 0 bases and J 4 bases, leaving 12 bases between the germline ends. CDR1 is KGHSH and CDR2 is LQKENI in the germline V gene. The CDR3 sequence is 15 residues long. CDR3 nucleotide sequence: TGTGCCAGCTCACCACCAGAAGGGGTTGCCTATGGCTACACCTTC. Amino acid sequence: CASSPPEGVAYGYTF. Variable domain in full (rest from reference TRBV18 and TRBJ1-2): NAGVMQNPRHLVRRRGQEARLRCSPMKGHSHVYWYRQLPEEGLKFMVYLQKENIIDESGMPKERFSAEFPKEGPSILRIQQVVRGDSAAYFCASSPPEGVAYGYTFGSGTRLTVV.

CDR3 DNA: TGCGCCAGCAGCTTGGCTCAGGTGAACACTGAAGCTTTCTTT. Translation gives CASSLAQVNTEAFF. V and J are TRBV5-1 and TRBJ1-1; D ambiguous. Germline V gives CDR1 SGHRS, CDR2 YFSETQ. The CDR3 spans 14 residues. The ends were cut back, 0 bases at V and 0 bases at J, with 6 bases in the middle.